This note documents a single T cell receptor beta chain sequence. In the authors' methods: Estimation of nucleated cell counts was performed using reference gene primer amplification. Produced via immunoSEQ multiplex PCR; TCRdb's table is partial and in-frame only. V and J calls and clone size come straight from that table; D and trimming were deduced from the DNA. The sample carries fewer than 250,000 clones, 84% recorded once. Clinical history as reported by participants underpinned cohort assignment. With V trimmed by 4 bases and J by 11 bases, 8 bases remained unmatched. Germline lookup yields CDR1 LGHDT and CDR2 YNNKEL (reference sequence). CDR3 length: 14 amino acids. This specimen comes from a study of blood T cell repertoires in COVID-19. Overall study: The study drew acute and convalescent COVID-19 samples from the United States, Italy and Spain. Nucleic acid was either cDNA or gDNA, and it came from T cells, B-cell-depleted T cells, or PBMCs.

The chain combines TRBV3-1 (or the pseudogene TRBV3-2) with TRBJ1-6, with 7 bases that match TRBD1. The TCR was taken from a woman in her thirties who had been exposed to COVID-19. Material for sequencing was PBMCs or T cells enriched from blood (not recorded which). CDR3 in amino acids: CASSRDREKTPLHF. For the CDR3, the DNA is TGTGCCAGCAGCCGTGACAGGGAGAAGACACCCCTCCACTTT.